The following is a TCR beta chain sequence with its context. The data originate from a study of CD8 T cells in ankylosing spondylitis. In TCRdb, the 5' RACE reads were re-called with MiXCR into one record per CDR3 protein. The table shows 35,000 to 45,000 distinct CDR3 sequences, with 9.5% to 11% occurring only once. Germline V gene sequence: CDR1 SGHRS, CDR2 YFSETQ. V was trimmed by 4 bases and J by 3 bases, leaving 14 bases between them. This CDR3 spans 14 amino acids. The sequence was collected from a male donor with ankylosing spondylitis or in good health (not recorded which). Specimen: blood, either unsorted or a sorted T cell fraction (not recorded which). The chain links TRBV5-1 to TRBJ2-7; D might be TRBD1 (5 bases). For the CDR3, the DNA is TGCGCCAGCAGCGCCCAGGGAAGGGGCTACGAGCAGTACTTC. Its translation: CASSAQGRGYEQYF. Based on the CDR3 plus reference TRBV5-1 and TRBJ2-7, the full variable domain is KAGVTQTPRYLIKTRGQQVTLSCSPISGHRSVSWYQQTPGQGLQFLFEYFSETQRNKGNFPGRFSGRQFSNSRSEMNVSTLELGDSALYLCASSAQGRGYEQYFGPGTRLTVT.